Listed here are 21 T cell receptor beta chains from one sample, sequenced in a study of OX40 agonist ivuxolimab in advanced cancers. Using immunoSEQ multiplex PCR, the repertoire was profiled, and TCRdb retains in-frame clones only, with some absent. Among roughly 68,000 clones listed, about 79% were seen once. The source material was CD4+ or CD8+ T cells sorted from blood, sampled in a trial of the OX40 agonist ivuxolimab. The source of these receptors is an adult with an advanced solid tumor such as melanoma, head and neck, liver or kidney cancer.

V and J are TRBV7-3 and TRBJ2-1; D possibly corresponds to TRBD2 (5 bases). Germline V lookup: CDR1 SGHTA, CDR2 FQGTGA. V was shortened by 4 bases and J by 2 bases, with 9 bases between the two germline ends. The CDR3 has 14 amino acids. The DNA of the CDR3 is TGTGCCAGCAGCTCGGACTCTGCCTACAATGAGCAGTTCTTC. Amino acid sequence: CASSSDSAYNEQFF.

The chain joins TRBV19 to TRBJ1-1, with D hard to call. V lost 8 bases and J lost 1, with 5 bases in between. The CDR3 spans 11 residues. Germline CDR1 LNHDA, CDR2 SQIVND (reference sequence). The CDR3 DNA reads TGTGCCAGTCAGGAGAACACTGAAGCTTTCTTT. It encodes CASQENTEAFF.

As for this clone: One end of the junction varies from germline; a read error may be responsible. This chain connects TRBV7-7 to TRBJ2-1; a possible D gene is TRBD1 (6 bases). Germline values: CDR1 SSHAT, CDR2 FNYEAQ (reference sequence). CDR3 length equals 15 residues. CDR3 protein: CASSVGTNPYNEQFF. The CDR3 DNA sequence: TGTGCTAGCAGCGTCGGGACAAATCCCTACAATGAGCAGTTCTTC.

The chain employs TRBV28 and TRBJ2-1, with TRBD2 matching 7 bases. This CDR3 is 15 amino acids long. Trimming removed 3 bases from V and 4 bases from J; junction bases left unmatched: 6. Per the germline V gene, CDR1 is MDHEN and CDR2 is SYDVKM. Written as DNA, the CDR3 is TGTGCCAGCAGTTTCCGCGGGGAGGGGTACAATGAGCAGTTCTTC. Residues: CASSFRGEGYNEQFF.

This chain uses TRBV7-2 with TRBJ2-5; 8 nucleotides align to TRBD2. CDR1 SGHTA and CDR2 FQGNSA come from the germline V gene. The CDR3 totals 15 residues. With 5 bases clipped from V and 1 base from J, the junction kept 6 bases outside the gene matches. CDR3 residues: CASSIGLAGQETQYF. The CDR3 coding sequence is TGTGCCAGCAGCATAGGACTAGCCGGCCAAGAGACCCAGTACTTC.

The chain uses TRBV28 and TRBJ2-6, with 7 bases lining up with TRBD1. V shed 6 bases and J 1 base; nucleotides not matched to a gene: 3. Germline lookup yields CDR1 MDHEN and CDR2 SYDVKM. This CDR3 has 15 residues. The CDR3 loop reads CASSMTGSGANVLTF. As DNA, the CDR3 is TGTGCCAGCAGCATGACAGGGTCTGGGGCCAACGTCCTGACTTTC.

The chain combines TRBV10-3 with TRBJ2-7, with a weak D call TRBD2 (6 bases). The CDR3 consists of 16 residues. Germline values: CDR1 ENHRY, CDR2 SYGVKD. V lost 0 bases to trimming and J lost 7 bases, with 19 bases between them. The CDR3 nucleotides are TGTGCCATCAGTGAGTCCCGCGGGACGGGTTATGAAGAGCAGTACTTC. Protein: CAISESRGTGYEEQYF.

This chain connects TRBV19 to TRBJ2-5; D possibly matches TRBD1 or TRBD2 (5 bases each). CDR3 length: 15 amino acids. Germline V gene data show CDR1 as LNHDA and CDR2 as SQIVND (reference sequence). Trimming stripped 7 bases from V and 5 bases from J, with 20 bases between. The CDR3 here is CASNSWGSTDETQYF. The CDR3 DNA sequence: TGTGCCAGTAATTCTTGGGGGAGTACAGATGAGACCCAGTACTTC.

The chain combines TRBV4-2 with TRBJ2-3, with D possibly TRBD2 on 5 matching bases. The CDR3 extends over 15 amino acids. Trimming left V 0 bases short and J 2 bases short, with 9 bases between. The germline V gene has CDR1 LGHNA and CDR2 YNFKEQ. This CDR3 is CASSQDRGITDTQYF. The CDR3 nucleotides are TGTGCCAGCAGCCAAGACAGAGGGATCACAGATACGCAGTATTTT.

The CDR3 reads CASIAGLLGADTQYF. CDR3 DNA: TGTGCCAGCATAGCGGGACTCCTTGGCGCAGATACGCAGTATTTT. J is TRBJ2-3 and V is TRBV6-6, with TRBD2 matching over 8 bases. CDR3 length equals 15 residues. In germline, CDR1 is MNHNY, CDR2 SVGAGI (reference sequence). After removal of 7 bases from V and 4 bases from J, the junction contained 10 bases not matched to a gene.

In its sample, this clone was seen a few times. The V and J genes are TRBV15 and TRBJ1-5; D is undetermined. The V end was cut by 0 bases, the J end by 5 bases, with 8 bases between. This CDR3 contains 14 residues. CDR1 and CDR2 (germline): LNHNV, YYDKDF (reference sequence). The CDR3 bases are TGTGCCACCAGCAGAGAGATTCAAGATCAGCCCCAGCATTTT. Encoded protein: CATSREIQDQPQHF. The variable domain in full, completed from reference TRBV15 and TRBJ1-5, reads DAMVIQNPRYQVTQFGKPVTLSCSQTLNHNVMYWYQQKSSQAPKLLFHYYDKDFNNEADTPDNFQSRRPNTSFCFLDIRSPGLGDTAMYLCATSREIQDQPQHFGDGTRLSIL.

V usage is TRBV7-3 and J usage is TRBJ1-1; a weak D match, TRBD1 (6 bases). With 8 bases removed from V and 0 bases from J, the gap between germline ends came to 19 bases. CDR1 is SGHTA, CDR2 FQGTGA, per germline. The CDR3 has 16 residues. The CDR3: CASGILTAGVNTEAFF. CDR3 sequence (DNA): TGTGCCAGCGGGATACTAACGGCAGGGGTGAACACTGAAGCTTTCTTT.

The V gene is TRBV12-1, the J gene TRBJ2-1; TRBD2, the table's D call, was not compared with the DNA. TRBV12-1 is given as a pseudogene. The CDR3 is made up of 20 amino acids. The CDR3 spells CASSSSPGLAGASSYNEQFF. The CDR3 nucleotides read TGTGCCAGCAGCTCCAGCCCCGGGCTAGCGGGGGCTAGCTCCTACAATGAGCAGTTCTTC.

This chain uses TRBV30 with TRBJ1-3; D possibly corresponds to TRBD1 (5 bases). The CDR3 is 13 amino acids. Looked up from germline, CDR1 is GTSNPN and CDR2 is SVGIG (reference sequence). Trimming pared 6 bases from V and 3 bases from J, leaving 12 bases between. The CDR3 nucleotides read TGTGCCTGCGATGGGGGACTTGGAAACACCATATATTTT. Amino acid sequence: CACDGGLGNTIYF.

For the CDR3, the DNA is TGCAGTGCTGCTCCGGAGGACGAGCAGTACTTC. Encoded protein: CSAAPEDEQYF. The chain couples TRBV20-1 to TRBJ2-7, with D perhaps TRBD2 (5 bases). The germline CDR1 and CDR2 sequences are DFQATT and SNEGSKA (reference sequence). The V and J ends lost 5 bases and 5 bases respectively, with 10 bases between them. CDR3 size: 11 residues.

The gene calls are TRBV4-3 and TRBJ2-7; D may be TRBD2 (5 bases). The CDR3 is 17 amino acids. V shed 2 bases and J shed 5 bases, with 22 bases lying between them. Germline V gene data show CDR1 as LGHNA and CDR2 as YSLEER. The chain's CDR3 is CASSQKEEGTPAHEQYF. The CDR3 nucleotides are TGCGCCAGCAGCCAAAAGGAAGAGGGCACTCCGGCCCACGAGCAGTACTTC.

This clone turned up a few times. V usage is TRBV5-6 and J usage is TRBJ2-1; D gene ambiguous. There are 16 residues in the CDR3. The V end lost 4 bases, the J end lost 0 bases, and 14 bases lay between the germline ends. Germline CDR1 is SGHDT and CDR2 is YYEEEE. CDR3 region: CASSPIGRTSYNEQFF. In DNA, the CDR3 is TGTGCCAGCAGCCCGATCGGGCGTACCTCCTACAATGAGCAGTTCTTC.

The chain carries TRBV6-1 and TRBJ2-5; D ambiguous. Deletions cut 0 bases from V and 10 bases from J, with 9 bases between. This CDR3 contains 12 residues. The V gene's germline CDR1 is MNHNS and CDR2 SASEGT. The CDR3 nucleotides read TGTGCCAGCAGTGAAGCAGGCAGAGGCCAGTACTTC. Protein product: CASSEAGRGQYF.

This clone has a single count. The chain carries TRBV15 and TRBJ2-7; TRBD1 matches at 7 bases. The CDR3 is 14 amino acids. The J segment lost 4 bases and the V segment lost 0 bases, leaving 3 bases of the junction unmatched. Germline V gene sequence: CDR1 LNHNV, CDR2 YYDKDF (reference sequence). CDR3 amino acids: CATSRDWGQYEQYF. The CDR3 bases are TGTGCCACCAGCAGAGATTGGGGACAGTACGAGCAGTACTTC.

The chain is built from TRBV28 and TRBJ2-1; 9 nucleotides match TRBD1. The trim removed 8 bases at V and 4 bases at J, leaving 15 bases unmatched. The CDR3 covers 17 residues. CDR1 is MDHEN, CDR2 SYDVKM, per germline. The CDR3 region has the DNA TGTGCCAGCGTACAGGGGGCCGGCGGGAGTAGGTACAATGAGCAGTTCTTC. Protein: CASVQGAGGSRYNEQFF.

The chain has TRBV19 and TRBJ2-3; D gene unclear. Germline CDR1 is LNHDA and CDR2 is SQIVND (reference sequence). The CDR3 is 16 amino acids. Trimming pared 6 bases from V and 0 bases from J, leaving 16 bases between. CDR3 sequence: CASSISTYRSTDTQYF. The CDR3 nucleotides are TGTGCCAGTAGCATCTCAACTTACCGTAGCACAGATACGCAGTATTTT.